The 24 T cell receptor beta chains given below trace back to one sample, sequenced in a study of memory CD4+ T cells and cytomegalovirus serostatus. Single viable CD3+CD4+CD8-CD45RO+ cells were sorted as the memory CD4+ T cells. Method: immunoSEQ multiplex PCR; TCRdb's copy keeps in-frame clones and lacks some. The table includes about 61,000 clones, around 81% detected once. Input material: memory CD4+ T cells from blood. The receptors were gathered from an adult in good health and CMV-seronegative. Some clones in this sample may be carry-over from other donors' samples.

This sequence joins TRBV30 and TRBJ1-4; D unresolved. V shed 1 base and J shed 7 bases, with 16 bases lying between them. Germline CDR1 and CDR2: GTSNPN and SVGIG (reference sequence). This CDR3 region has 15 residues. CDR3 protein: CAWSEFGHRSEKLFF. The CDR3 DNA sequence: TGTGCCTGGAGTGAATTCGGGCATCGGAGTGAAAAACTGTTTTTT.

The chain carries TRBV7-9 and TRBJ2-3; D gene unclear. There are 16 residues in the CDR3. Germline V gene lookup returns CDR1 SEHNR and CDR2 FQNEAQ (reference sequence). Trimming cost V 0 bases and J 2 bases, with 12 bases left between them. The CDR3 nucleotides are TGTGCCAGCAGCTTAGCGACCGGCCGCTACACAGATACGCAGTATTTT. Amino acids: CASSLATGRYTDTQYF.

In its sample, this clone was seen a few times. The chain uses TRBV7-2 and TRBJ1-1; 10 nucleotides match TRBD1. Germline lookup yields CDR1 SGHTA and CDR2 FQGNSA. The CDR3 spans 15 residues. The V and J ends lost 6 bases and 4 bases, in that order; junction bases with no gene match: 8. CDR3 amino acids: CASSRDRGRGTEAFF. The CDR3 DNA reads TGTGCCAGCAGTAGAGACAGGGGGCGAGGCACTGAAGCTTTCTTT.

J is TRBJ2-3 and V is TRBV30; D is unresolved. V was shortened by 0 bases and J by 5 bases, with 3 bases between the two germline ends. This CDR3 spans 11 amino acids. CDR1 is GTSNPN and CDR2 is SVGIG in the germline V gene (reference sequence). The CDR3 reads CAWSVGDTQYF. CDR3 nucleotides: TGTGCCTGGAGTGTAGGAGATACGCAGTATTTT.

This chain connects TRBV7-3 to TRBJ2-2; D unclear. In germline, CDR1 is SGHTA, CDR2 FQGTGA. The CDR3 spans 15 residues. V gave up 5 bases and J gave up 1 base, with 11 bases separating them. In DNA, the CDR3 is TGTGCCAGCAGCCCCCAACAAGGGAACACCGGGGAGCTGTTTTTT. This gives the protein CASSPQQGNTGELFF.

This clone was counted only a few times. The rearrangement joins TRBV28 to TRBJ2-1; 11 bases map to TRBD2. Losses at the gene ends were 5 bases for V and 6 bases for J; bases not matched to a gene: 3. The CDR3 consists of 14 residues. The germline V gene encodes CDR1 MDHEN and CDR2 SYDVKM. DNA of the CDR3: TGTGCCAGCAGTACTAGCGGGAGTTTCAATGAGCAGTTCTTC. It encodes CASSTSGSFNEQFF.

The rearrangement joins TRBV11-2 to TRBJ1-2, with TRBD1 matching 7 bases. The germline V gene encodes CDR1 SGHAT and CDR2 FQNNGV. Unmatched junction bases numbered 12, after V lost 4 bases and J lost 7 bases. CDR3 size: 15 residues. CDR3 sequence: CASSSPLQGIGGYTF. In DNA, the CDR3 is TGTGCCAGCAGCTCACCGTTACAGGGGATTGGTGGCTACACCTTC. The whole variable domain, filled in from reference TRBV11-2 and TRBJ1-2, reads EAGVAQSPRYKIIEKRQSVAFWCNPISGHATLYWYQQILGQGPKLLIQFQNNGVVDDSQLPKDRFSAERLKGVDSTLKIQPAKLEDSAVYLCASSSPLQGIGGYTFGSGTRLTVV.

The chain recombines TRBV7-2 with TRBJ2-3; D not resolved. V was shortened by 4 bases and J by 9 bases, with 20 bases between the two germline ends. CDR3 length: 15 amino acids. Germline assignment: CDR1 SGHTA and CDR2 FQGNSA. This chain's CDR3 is CASSSKGGQWVTQYF. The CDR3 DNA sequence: TGTGCCAGCAGCTCGAAAGGCGGCCAGTGGGTAACGCAGTATTTT.

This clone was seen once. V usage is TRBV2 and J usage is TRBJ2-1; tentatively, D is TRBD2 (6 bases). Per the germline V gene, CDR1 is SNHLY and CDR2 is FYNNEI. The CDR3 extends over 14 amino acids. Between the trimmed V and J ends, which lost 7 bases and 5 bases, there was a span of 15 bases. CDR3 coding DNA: TGTGCCAGCACATTGGGACTCCTTGACAATGAGCAGTTCTTC. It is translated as CASTLGLLDNEQFF.

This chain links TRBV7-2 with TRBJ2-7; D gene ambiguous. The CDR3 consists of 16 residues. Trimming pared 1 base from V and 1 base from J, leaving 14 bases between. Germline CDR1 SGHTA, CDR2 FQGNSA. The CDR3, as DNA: TGTGCCAGCAGCTTAGATCCAGCCGCGACATCCTACGAGCAGTACTTC. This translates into CASSLDPAATSYEQYF.

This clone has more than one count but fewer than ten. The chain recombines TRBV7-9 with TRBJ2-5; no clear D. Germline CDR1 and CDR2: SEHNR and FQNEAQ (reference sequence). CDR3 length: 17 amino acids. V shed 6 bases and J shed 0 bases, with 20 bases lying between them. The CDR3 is CASSYSRLGKYQETQYF. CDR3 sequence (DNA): TGTGCCAGCAGTTACAGTCGTTTAGGGAAATACCAAGAGACCCAGTACTTC.

The CDR3 protein is CASSPRSGGGNEQFF. CDR3 in DNA: TGTGCCAGCAGCCCCCGGAGCGGGGGAGGGAATGAGCAGTTCTTC. The V and J genes are TRBV6-6 and TRBJ2-1, with TRBD2 identical over 8 bases. The V gene end was trimmed by 6 bases and the J gene end by 7 bases; junction bases not matched to a gene: 11. Germline assignment: CDR1 MNHNY and CDR2 SVGAGI (reference sequence). The CDR3 contains 15 residues.

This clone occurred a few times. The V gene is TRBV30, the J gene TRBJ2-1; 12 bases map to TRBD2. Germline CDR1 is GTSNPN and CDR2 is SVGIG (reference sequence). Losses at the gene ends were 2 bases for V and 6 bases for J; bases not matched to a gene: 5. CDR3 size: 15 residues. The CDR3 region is CAWSWTSGVVNEQFF. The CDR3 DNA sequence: TGTGCCTGGAGTTGGACTAGCGGGGTCGTCAATGAGCAGTTCTTC.

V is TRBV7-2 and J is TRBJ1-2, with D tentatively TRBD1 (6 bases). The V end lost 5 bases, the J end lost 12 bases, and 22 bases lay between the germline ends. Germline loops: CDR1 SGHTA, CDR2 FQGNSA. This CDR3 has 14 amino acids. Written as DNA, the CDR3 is TGTGCCAGCAGCCCAGAATCGGGCAGGGGTGAAGACACCTTC. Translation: CASSPESGRGEDTF.

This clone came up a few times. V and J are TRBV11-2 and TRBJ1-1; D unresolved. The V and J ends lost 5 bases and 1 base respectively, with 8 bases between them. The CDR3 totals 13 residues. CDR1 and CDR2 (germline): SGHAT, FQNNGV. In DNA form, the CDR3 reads TGTGCCAGCAGCCTGGACCAGAACACTGAAGCTTTCTTT. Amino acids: CASSLDQNTEAFF.

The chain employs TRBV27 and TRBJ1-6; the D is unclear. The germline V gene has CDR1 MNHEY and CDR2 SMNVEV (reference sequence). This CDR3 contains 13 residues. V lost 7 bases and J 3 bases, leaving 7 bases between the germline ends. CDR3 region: CASTGVYNSPLHF. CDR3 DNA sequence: TGTGCCAGCACTGGGGTCTATAATTCACCCCTCCACTTT.

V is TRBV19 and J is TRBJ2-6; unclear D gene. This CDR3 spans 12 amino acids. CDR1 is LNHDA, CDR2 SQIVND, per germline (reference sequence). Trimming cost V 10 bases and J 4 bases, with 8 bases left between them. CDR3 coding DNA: TGTGCCACTACAGCCGGGGCCAACGTCCTGACTTTC. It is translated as CATTAGANVLTF.

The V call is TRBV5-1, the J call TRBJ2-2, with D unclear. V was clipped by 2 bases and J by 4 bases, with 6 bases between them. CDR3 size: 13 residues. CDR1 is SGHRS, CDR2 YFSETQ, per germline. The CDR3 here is CASSFQVTGELFF. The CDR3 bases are TGCGCCAGCAGCTTCCAGGTCACCGGGGAGCTGTTTTTT.

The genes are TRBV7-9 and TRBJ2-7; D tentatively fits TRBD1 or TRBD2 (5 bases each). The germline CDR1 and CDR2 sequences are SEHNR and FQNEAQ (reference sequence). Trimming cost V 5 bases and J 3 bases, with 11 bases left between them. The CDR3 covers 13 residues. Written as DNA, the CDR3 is TGTGCCAGCAGCGGAGGCAGGGTCTACGAGCAGTACTTC. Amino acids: CASSGGRVYEQYF. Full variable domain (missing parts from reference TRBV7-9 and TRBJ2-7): DTGVSQNPRHKITKRGQNVTFRCDPISEHNRLYWYRQTLGQGPEFLTYFQNEAQLEKSRLLSDRFSAERPKGSFSTLEIQRTEQGDSAMYLCASSGGRVYEQYFGPGTRLTVT.

For the CDR3, the DNA is TGTGCCAGCAGTTACGCTGAGAATTCACCCCTCCACTTT. Its protein is CASSYAENSPLHF. The chain uses TRBV6-6 and TRBJ1-6; D unclear. The CDR3 sequence is 13 residues long. V lost 2 bases to trimming and J lost 7 bases, with 6 bases between them. The germline gives CDR1 MNHNY, CDR2 SVGAGI (reference sequence).

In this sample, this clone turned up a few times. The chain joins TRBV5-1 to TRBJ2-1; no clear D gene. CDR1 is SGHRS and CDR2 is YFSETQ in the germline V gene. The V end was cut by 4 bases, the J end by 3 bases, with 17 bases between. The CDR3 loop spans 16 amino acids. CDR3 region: CASSPLSSSFYNEQFF. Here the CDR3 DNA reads TGCGCCAGCAGCCCCCTCTCGTCGTCCTTCTACAATGAGCAGTTCTTC.

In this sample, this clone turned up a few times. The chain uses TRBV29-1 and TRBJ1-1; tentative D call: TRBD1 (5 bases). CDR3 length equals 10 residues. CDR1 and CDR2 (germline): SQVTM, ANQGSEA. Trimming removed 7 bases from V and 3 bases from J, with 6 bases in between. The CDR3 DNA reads TGCAGCGGACAGTACACTGAAGCTTTCTTT. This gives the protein CSGQYTEAFF.

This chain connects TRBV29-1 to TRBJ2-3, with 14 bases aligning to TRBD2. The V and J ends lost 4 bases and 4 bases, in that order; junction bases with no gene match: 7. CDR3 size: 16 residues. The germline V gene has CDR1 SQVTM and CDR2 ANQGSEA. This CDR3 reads CSVGVTSGRGADTQYF. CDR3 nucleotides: TGCAGCGTTGGGGTGACTAGCGGGAGGGGGGCAGATACGCAGTATTTT.

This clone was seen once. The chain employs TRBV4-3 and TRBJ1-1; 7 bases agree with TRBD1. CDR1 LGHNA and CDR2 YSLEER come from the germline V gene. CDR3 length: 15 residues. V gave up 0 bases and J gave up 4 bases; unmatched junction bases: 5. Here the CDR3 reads CASSQDPAGGTEAFF. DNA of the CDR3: TGCGCCAGCAGCCAAGATCCGGCAGGGGGCACTGAAGCTTTCTTT.